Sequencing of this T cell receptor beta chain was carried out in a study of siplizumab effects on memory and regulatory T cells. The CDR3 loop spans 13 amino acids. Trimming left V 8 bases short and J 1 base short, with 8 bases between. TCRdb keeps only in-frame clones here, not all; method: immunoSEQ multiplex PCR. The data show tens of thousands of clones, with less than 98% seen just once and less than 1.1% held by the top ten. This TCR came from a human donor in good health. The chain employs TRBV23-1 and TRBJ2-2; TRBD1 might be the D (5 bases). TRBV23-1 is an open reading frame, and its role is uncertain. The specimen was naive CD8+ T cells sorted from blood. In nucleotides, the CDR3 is TGCGCCAGCGGTACAGGGAACACCGGGGAGCTGTTTTTT. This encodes CASGTGNTGELFF.